The 18 T cell receptor gamma chains below all came from one sample that was sequenced in a study of in vitro expanded adult blood gammadelta T cells. TCRdb fed the 5' RACE reads to CATT. Of about 450 gamma-chain clones detected, around 15% appear once; the ten largest clones hold about 28%. No antigen has been assigned to these receptors. Live CD3+ TCRgammadelta+ Vgamma9+ Vdelta2+ T cells were FACS-sorted after expansion. A one-day pulse of about 0.97 uM zoledronate was given to PBMC before three washes. IL-2 was replenished every 3 to 4 days during an approximately 13-day expansion. The sample was gamma-delta T cells from peripheral blood expanded in culture, taken from an in vitro culture stimulated with zoledronate. Source of these receptors: an adult in good health.

This clone qualifies as large (0.1 to 1%). This sample includes further DNA sequences coding for the same CDR3. This rearrangement joins TRGV9 to TRGJP. Germline V gene data show CDR1 as GITISATS and CDR2 as ISYDGTV (reference sequence). The CDR3 contains 16 residues. J was trimmed by 7 bases and V by 1 base; bases with no gene match: 4. Here the CDR3 reads CALWEVRELGKKIKVF. The CDR3 DNA is TGTGCCTTGTGGGAGGTAAGGGAGTTGGGCAAAAAAATCAAGGTATTT.

This clone ranks as large. The chain has TRGV9 and TRGJP. The germline V gene encodes CDR1 GITISATS and CDR2 ISYDGTV (reference sequence). V lost 4 bases and J lost 0; bases outside the gene matches: 3. This CDR3 is built from 17 residues. The CDR3 DNA sequence: TGTGCCTTGTGGGACCCTGGGCAAGAGTTGGGCAAAAAAATCAAGGTATTT. It specifies CALWDPGQELGKKIKVF.

The rearrangement links TRGV9 to TRGJP. Germline V CDR1 and CDR2: GITISATS, ISYDGTV (reference sequence). With 2 bases clipped from V and 5 bases from J, the junction kept 6 bases outside the gene matches. The CDR3 is made up of 17 amino acids. The CDR3, as DNA: TGTGCCTTGTGGGAGGGGATCAAAGAGTTGGGCAAAAAAATCAAGGTATTT. This sequence encodes CALWEGIKELGKKIKVF.

This clone is categorized as large (0.1 to 1%). The CDR3 loop reads CALWQELGKKIKVF. CDR3 DNA sequence: TGTGCCTTGTGGCAAGAGTTGGGCAAAAAAATCAAGGTATTT. The V call is TRGV9, the J call TRGJP. The trim removed 6 bases at V and 4 bases at J, leaving 0 bases unmatched. The CDR3 has 14 residues. Germline CDR1 GITISATS, CDR2 ISYDGTV (reference sequence).

With regard to this clone: A read error may account for a junction end that differs from germline. The chain has TRGV9 and TRGJP. The CDR3 sequence is 16 residues long. Germline CDR1 and CDR2: GITISATS and ISYDGTV (reference sequence). This chain's CDR3 is CALWEVVELGKKIKVF. For the CDR3, the DNA is TGCGCCTTGTGGGAGGTGGTGGAGTTGGGCAAAAAAATCAAGGTATTT.

This clone is judged large. At the DNA level, this CDR3 is encoded by other sequences in the same sample as well. The chain carries TRGV9 and TRGJP. The V gene end was trimmed by 0 bases and the J gene end by 6 bases; junction bases not matched to a gene: 5. CDR3 length: 17 amino acids. CDR1 GITISATS and CDR2 ISYDGTV come from the germline V gene (reference sequence). This CDR3 reads CALWEVQAELGKKIKVF. The CDR3 DNA sequence: TGTGCCTTGTGGGAGGTGCAGGCAGAGTTGGGCAAAAAAATCAAGGTATTT.

About this clone: With only one base between it and a far larger clone, this is likely a read error. The chain is built from TRGV9 and TRGJP. The J gene is not listed in TCRdb, so it was assigned here from a DNA match to germline. The CDR3 loop spans 17 amino acids. J was trimmed by 7 bases and V by 1 base; bases with no gene match: 7. CDR1 is GITISATS, CDR2 ISYDGTV, per germline (reference sequence). The CDR3 here is CALWEVHDELGKKIKVF. The CDR3 nucleotides are TGTGCCTTGTGGGAGGTTCACGACGAGTTGGGCAAAAAAATCAAGGTATTT.

On this clone: No DNA is shown, since the ends of the CDR3 on it are uncertain; the CDR3 is the one TCRdb lists. J gene calling gave no result, while the V gene is TRGV10. TRGV10 is an ORF; its function is uncertain. The CDR3 contains 17 residues when both ends are counted. This CDR3 reads CTTVLREDDSSDWIKTF.

By share of the sample, this clone is medium-sized. The chain links TRGV9 to TRGJP. V dropped 9 bases and J dropped 7; count of bases not matched to a gene: 24. The germline V gene encodes CDR1 GITISATS and CDR2 ISYDGTV (reference sequence). The CDR3 consists of 20 residues. CDR3 in DNA: TGTGCCTTGAAAGGAGGCGACCCATTTTCAAGGGAGTTGGGCAAAAAAATCAAGGTATTT. Translation gives CALKGGDPFSRELGKKIKVF.

In its sample, this clone was seen a few times. A much larger clonotype is one base distant, so this may be a read error. Different DNA sequences within this sample yield the same CDR3. This chain links TRGV9 with TRGJP. The length of the CDR3 is 16 residues. Trimming at V came to 4 bases and at J to 5 bases, leaving 5 bases not matched to a gene. CDR1 and CDR2 (germline): GITISATS, ISYDGTV (reference sequence). CDR3 nucleotides: TGTGCCTTGTGGGAAGTGAAAGAGTTGGGCAAAAAAATCAAGGTATTT. Its translation is CALWEVKELGKKIKVF.

In its sample, this clone ranks as large. The rearrangement links TRGV9 to TRGJP. Germline CDR1 is GITISATS and CDR2 is ISYDGTV (reference sequence). The CDR3 is 15 residues long. The ends lost 3 bases at V and 6 bases at J; junction bases unmatched: 2. The CDR3 DNA sequence: TGTGCCTTGTGGGAGCTAGAGTTGGGCAAAAAAATCAAGGTATTT. It codes for CALWELELGKKIKVF.

This clone is classed as large (0.1 to 1%). The chain recombines TRGV9 with TRGJP. This CDR3 is built from 16 residues. CDR1 and CDR2 (germline): GITISATS, ISYDGTV (reference sequence). The junction had 9 bases not matched to a gene; V was cut back by 4 bases and J by 9 bases. This CDR3 is CALWDMEGLGKKIKVF. CDR3 in DNA: TGTGCCTTGTGGGATATGGAAGGGTTGGGCAAAAAAATCAAGGTATTT.

This clone is categorized as large. The chain is built from TRGV9 and TRGJP. The J gene was missing in TCRdb and was found by matching the end of the DNA to germline. The trim removed 4 bases at V and 21 bases at J, leaving 15 bases unmatched. This CDR3 region has 14 residues. Looked up from germline, CDR1 is GITISATS and CDR2 is ISYDGTV (reference sequence). CDR3 protein: CALWEPVVVRIKVF. The CDR3, as DNA: TGTGCCTTGTGGGAACCGGTGGTAGTTAGAATCAAGGTATTT.

Sample share makes this clone medium-sized. This chain connects TRGV9 to TRGJP. This CDR3 comprises 17 residues. Unmatched junction bases numbered 4, after V lost 3 bases and J lost 2 bases. CDR1 is GITISATS, CDR2 ISYDGTV, per germline (reference sequence). The CDR3 loop is CALWEPWQELGKKIKVF. The CDR3, as DNA: TGTGCCTTGTGGGAGCCGTGGCAAGAGTTGGGCAAAAAAATCAAGGTATTT.

This clone is classed as large. The chain employs TRGV9 and TRGJP. The CDR3 totals 19 residues. Germline assignment: CDR1 GITISATS and CDR2 ISYDGTV (reference sequence). V lost 5 bases, J lost 9 bases, and 19 bases stayed unmatched. CDR3 DNA sequence: TGTGCCTTGTGGGTCTTTCAGTCGGATCAGGGGTTGGGCAAAAAAATCAAGGTATTT. Protein sequence: CALWVFQSDQGLGKKIKVF.

As regards this clone: A clone one base away is much larger, so this may be a read error. The chain recombines TRGV9 with TRGJP. TCRdb does not report a J gene; here it was assigned by matching the DNA to germline references. There are 17 residues in the CDR3. The germline CDR1 and CDR2 sequences are GITISATS and ISYDGTV (reference sequence). The CDR3 loop reads CAVWEVVSQLGKKIKVF. In DNA, the CDR3 is TGTGCCGTGTGGGAGGTGGTTTCACAGTTGGGCAAAAAAATCAAGGTATTT.

This clone is deemed medium-sized. This chain links TRGV9 with TRGJP. The J gene, missing from TCRdb, was assigned here through DNA to germline matching. Germline V gene sequence: CDR1 GITISATS, CDR2 ISYDGTV (reference sequence). V dropped 5 bases and J dropped 9; count of bases not matched to a gene: 7. The CDR3 is 15 amino acids. CDR3 amino acids: CALWAGRLGKKIKVF. Written as DNA, the CDR3 is TGTGCCTTGTGGGCAGGGCGGTTGGGCAAAAAAATCAAGGTATTT.

A word on this clone: This is likely an artifact of a read error, given a far larger clone one base away. The V and J genes are TRGV9 and TRGJP. Trimming took 0 bases from V and 8 from J; bases not matched to a gene: 4. CDR3 size: 16 residues. The germline CDR1 and CDR2 sequences are GITISATS and ISYDGTV (reference sequence). The CDR3 spells CALWEVRKLGKKIKVF. CDR3 nucleotides: TGTGCCTTGTGGGAGGTGCGGAAGTTGGGCAAAAAAATCAAGGTATTT.